This TCR beta chain is from a study of cytomegalovirus exposure and HLA in healthy donors. PCR primers comprised 60 Vbeta and 13 Jbeta primers. Sequenced by immunoSEQ multiplex PCR; TCRdb stores in-frame clones only, minus some. This table has around 110,000 clones, under 85% appearing once. This CDR3 has 14 residues. V was trimmed by 5 bases and J by 3 bases, leaving 13 bases between them. CDR1 SEHNR and CDR2 FQNEAQ come from the germline V gene (reference sequence). Sequenced sample: PBMCs. The receptor comes from a woman between 18 and 29 years old in good health and CMV-seronegative. The V and J genes are TRBV7-9 and TRBJ1-2; D is undetermined. CDR3 DNA: TGTGCCAGCAGCCCAACTTATCCCTACTATGGCTACACCTTC. It codes for CASSPTYPYYGYTF.